Listed here are 30 T cell receptor beta chains from one sample, sequenced in a study of blood T cell repertoires in COVID-19. Clones were sequenced by immunoSEQ multiplex PCR, and TCRdb holds only the in-frame ones, with some missing. The data contain roughly 50,000 clones, about 83% of them seen just once; the ten biggest clones take up 2% to 2.5%. Material for sequencing was peripheral blood. The receptors shown here come from a woman aged 55-70 years with acute or convalescent COVID-19.

CDR3 sequence (DNA): TGTGCCAGCAGCCAAGATTTGAGTTTTCAAGAGACCCAGTACTTC. Translated: CASSQDLSFQETQYF. The chain links TRBV4-2 to TRBJ2-5, with D unresolved. This CDR3 contains 15 residues. Germline V lookup: CDR1 LGHNA, CDR2 YNFKEQ. V lost 0 bases and J lost 2, with 10 bases in between.

This rearrangement joins TRBV27 to TRBJ2-1, with 7 nucleotides matching TRBD2. After removal of 6 bases from V and 8 bases from J, the junction contained 7 bases not matched to a gene. In germline, CDR1 is MNHEY, CDR2 SMNVEV (reference sequence). The CDR3 runs to 13 residues. CDR3 nucleotide sequence: TGTGCCAGCAGGACGTGGGCGGGGGATGAGCAGTTCTTC. This codes for CASRTWAGDEQFF.

The V call is TRBV2, the J call TRBJ1-5; D uncertain. The V end was cut by 7 bases, the J end by 5 bases, with 12 bases between. There are 13 residues in the CDR3. The germline gives CDR1 SNHLY, CDR2 FYNNEI. CDR3 in DNA: TGTGCCAGCAAGCGGACGCCTGATCAGCCCCAGCATTTT. Translation: CASKRTPDQPQHF.

V usage is TRBV14 and J usage is TRBJ1-1; TRBD1 is a possible D gene (5 bases). The CDR3 is made up of 15 amino acids. Germline CDR1 and CDR2: SGHDN and FVKESK. Trimming left V 3 bases short and J 6 bases short, with 17 bases between. The CDR3 DNA sequence: TGTGCCAGCAGCCAGGGAGGACTGAGAGGGGCTGAAGCTTTCTTT. It codes for CASSQGGLRGAEAFF.

The chain recombines TRBV6-5 with TRBJ1-5, with TRBD1 identical over 8 bases. This CDR3 has 15 amino acids. V shed 8 bases and J 3 bases; nucleotides not matched to a gene: 9. The germline V gene has CDR1 MNHEY and CDR2 SVGAGI. CDR3 region: CASRKGQVINQPQHF. The CDR3 DNA follows: TGTGCCAGCCGTAAGGGACAGGTAATCAATCAGCCCCAGCATTTT.

The chain links TRBV5-1 to TRBJ1-1, with D unresolved. Germline values: CDR1 SGHRS, CDR2 YFSETQ. The CDR3 loop spans 13 amino acids. Between the trimmed V and J ends, which lost 2 bases and 1 base, there was a span of 6 bases. CDR3 in amino acids: CASSLQRNTEAFF. The CDR3 DNA sequence: TGCGCCAGCAGCTTACAACGGAACACTGAAGCTTTCTTT.

This chain uses TRBV19 with TRBJ1-5; 7 bases map to TRBD1. With V trimmed by 9 bases and J by 6 bases, 5 bases remained unmatched. CDR1 and CDR2 from the germline V gene are LNHDA and SQIVND (reference sequence). The CDR3 sequence is 12 residues long. CDR3 sequence: CASTGAGQPQHF. The CDR3 DNA sequence: TGTGCCAGCACAGGGGCGGGTCAGCCCCAGCATTTT.

The J gene is TRBJ2-1, the V gene TRBV18; TRBD2 aligns across 9 bases. Germline trimming cut 4 bases from V and 4 bases from J; bases unmatched to any gene: 2. The CDR3 spans 14 residues. The germline gives CDR1 KGHSH, CDR2 LQKENI. The CDR3 region has the DNA TGTGCCAGCTCACTTAGCGGGGGATACAATGAGCAGTTCTTC. This sequence encodes CASSLSGGYNEQFF. The variable domain in full, completed from reference TRBV18 and TRBJ2-1, reads NAGVMQNPRHLVRRRGQEARLRCSPMKGHSHVYWYRQLPEEGLKFMVYLQKENIIDESGMPKERFSAEFPKEGPSILRIQQVVRGDSAAYFCASSLSGGYNEQFFGPGTRLTVL.

This sequence joins TRBV9 and TRBJ2-5; D may be TRBD2 (7 bases). CDR1 is SGDLS, CDR2 YYNGEE, per germline. V was clipped by 6 bases and J by 5 bases, with 23 bases between them. This CDR3 has 16 amino acids. This chain's CDR3 is CASTMGAGAARETQYF. The CDR3 DNA sequence: TGTGCCAGCACGATGGGGGCGGGGGCGGCCCGCGAGACCCAGTACTTC.

The CDR3 spells CAIRTLGGAGKAFF. The CDR3 DNA reads as TGTGCCATCAGGACGCTGGGGGGGGCGGGCAAAGCTTTCTTT. The chain uses TRBV10-3 and TRBJ1-1; possible D gene TRBD1, 6 bases. Trimming cost V 6 bases and J 9 bases, with 20 bases left between them. The CDR3 loop spans 14 amino acids. Per germline, CDR1 ENHRY and CDR2 SYGVKD.

The V and J genes are TRBV11-2 and TRBJ1-1, with D possibly being TRBD1 (5 bases). The CDR3 has 16 residues. Germline-derived CDR1 and CDR2 are SGHAT and FQNNGV. The V end lost 3 bases, the J end lost 4 bases, and 18 bases lay between the germline ends. CDR3 region: CASSFFSSAGGTEAFF. CDR3 nucleotide sequence: TGTGCCAGCAGCTTTTTCAGTAGTGCCGGGGGCACTGAAGCTTTCTTT.

J is TRBJ2-1 and V is TRBV2, with D unresolved. The germline V gene has CDR1 SNHLY and CDR2 FYNNEI. Between the trimmed V and J ends, which lost 5 bases and 4 bases, there was a span of 6 bases. The CDR3 totals 12 residues. The CDR3 DNA is TGTGCCAGCAGTATACATTACAATGAGCAGTTCTTC. Its translation is CASSIHYNEQFF.

This chain connects TRBV30 to TRBJ1-1; D call uncertain. This CDR3 has 11 residues. The V end was cut by 4 bases, the J end by 9 bases, with 12 bases between. CDR1 and CDR2 (germline): GTSNPN, SVGIG (reference sequence). Here the CDR3 reads CAWISRVQAFF. The CDR3 nucleotides read TGTGCCTGGATTTCCCGGGTGCAAGCTTTCTTT.

The chain has TRBV6-6 and TRBJ1-6; D may be TRBD1 (6 bases). The CDR3 totals 14 residues. CDR1 MNHNY and CDR2 SVGAGI come from the germline V gene (reference sequence). Deletions cut 5 bases from V and 7 bases from J, with 12 bases between. The CDR3 sequence: CASSNRDGNSPLHF. For the CDR3, the DNA is TGTGCCAGCAGTAACAGGGATGGAAATTCACCCCTCCACTTT.

The V and J genes are TRBV7-9 and TRBJ1-5, with unresolved D. The germline V gene encodes CDR1 SEHNR and CDR2 FQNEAQ (reference sequence). The CDR3 has 14 amino acids. Trimming removed 5 bases at V and 3 bases at J, with 11 bases between. DNA of the CDR3: TGTGCCAGCAGCGATGTCCTAGCCAATCAGCCCCAGCATTTT. This sequence encodes CASSDVLANQPQHF.

This sequence joins TRBV5-6 and TRBJ1-3; D is ambiguous. Germline V gives CDR1 SGHDT, CDR2 YYEEEE. Trimming took off 5 bases at V and 0 bases at J, with 6 bases between the two ends. There are 13 residues in the CDR3. CDR3 amino acids: CASSLPSGNTIYF. The CDR3 DNA sequence: TGTGCCAGCAGTCTCCCCTCTGGAAACACCATATATTTT.

V gene TRBV3-1 (or the pseudogene TRBV3-2) combines with J gene TRBJ1-4, with D possibly TRBD1 on 6 matching bases. Germline CDR1 reads LGHDT; CDR2 reads YNNKEL (reference sequence). Trimming shortened V by 4 bases and J by 8 bases, and 14 bases separated the two germline ends. This CDR3 is 14 amino acids long. This CDR3 reads CASSPRGGGEKLFF. CDR3 bases: TGTGCCAGCAGCCCACGGGGGGGCGGCGAAAAACTGTTTTTT.

The chain has TRBV5-1 and TRBJ1-1, with 7 bases identical to TRBD1. The length of the CDR3 is 14 residues. Germline V gene lookup returns CDR1 SGHRS and CDR2 YFSETQ. Trimming took 2 bases from V and 1 from J; bases not matched to a gene: 2. The CDR3 is CASSFAGGNTEAFF. The CDR3 bases are TGCGCCAGCAGCTTTGCAGGGGGGAACACTGAAGCTTTCTTT.

The gene calls are TRBV19 and TRBJ1-1; 10 nucleotides align to TRBD1. V shed 5 bases and J 1 base; nucleotides not matched to a gene: 7. The CDR3 sequence is 16 residues long. CDR1 and CDR2 from the germline V gene are LNHDA and SQIVND (reference sequence). The CDR3 region has the DNA TGTGCCAGTAGTTTCCGGACAGGGGGGAAGAACACTGAAGCTTTCTTT. Translating it yields CASSFRTGGKNTEAFF.

The rearrangement uses TRBV19 and TRBJ1-6; 9 bases are shared with TRBD1. From germline, CDR1 is LNHDA and CDR2 SQIVND (reference sequence). Germline trimming cut 5 bases from V and 10 bases from J; bases unmatched to any gene: 15. This CDR3 spans 17 amino acids. CDR3 residues: CASSPKTRDRVRSPLHF. In DNA form, the CDR3 reads TGTGCCAGTAGTCCCAAAACTAGGGACAGGGTAAGGTCACCCCTCCACTTT.

This chain uses TRBV3-1 (or the pseudogene TRBV3-2) with TRBJ1-1; D perhaps matches TRBD1 (6 bases). Germline V gives CDR1 LGHDT, CDR2 YNNKEL (reference sequence). CDR3 size: 14 residues. V lost 4 bases to trimming and J lost 4 bases, with 13 bases between them. DNA for the CDR3: TGTGCCAGCAGCCCAACAGGGTTAGGCACTGAAGCTTTCTTT. It translates to CASSPTGLGTEAFF.

J is TRBJ1-1 and V is TRBV29-1; TRBD1 agrees at 11 bases. J was trimmed by 8 bases and V by 8 bases; bases with no gene match: 13. This CDR3 spans 14 amino acids. From germline, CDR1 is SQVTM and CDR2 ANQGSEA. The CDR3 region has the DNA TGCAGCACCCCGGGGGGGGGACAGGGGGTCGAAGCTTTCTTT. The encoded protein is CSTPGGGQGVEAFF.

This chain connects TRBV5-6 to TRBJ1-1; 9 nucleotides line up with TRBD1. The CDR3 is made up of 14 amino acids. Germline V gives CDR1 SGHDT, CDR2 YYEEEE. V gave up 4 bases and J gave up 4 bases; unmatched junction bases: 5. CDR3 coding DNA: TGTGCCAGCAGCGGGACAGGGCATCCCACTGAAGCTTTCTTT. Its protein product is CASSGTGHPTEAFF.

The gene calls are TRBV6-6 and TRBJ1-2, with 7 bases that match TRBD1. This CDR3 has 13 residues. Per the germline V gene, CDR1 is MNHNY and CDR2 is SVGAGI (reference sequence). Trimming removed 6 bases from V and 2 bases from J; junction bases left unmatched: 3. The CDR3: CASSPTGNYGYTF. CDR3 in DNA: TGTGCCAGCAGCCCGACAGGGAACTATGGCTACACCTTC.

CDR3: CASTRDTGELFF. DNA of the CDR3: TGTGCCAGCACCAGGGACACCGGGGAGCTGTTTTTT. The chain combines TRBV2 with TRBJ2-2, with D tentatively TRBD1 (5 bases). Germline V lookup: CDR1 SNHLY, CDR2 FYNNEI. The CDR3 extends over 12 amino acids. Trimming left V 7 bases short and J 3 bases short, with 6 bases between.

The J gene is TRBJ1-2, the V gene TRBV7-3; D is undetermined. Trimming took 1 base from V and 0 from J, leaving 6 bases between them. Germline CDR1 and CDR2: SGHTA and FQGTGA. The CDR3 is made up of 14 amino acids. CDR3 DNA: TGTGCCAGCAGCTTAAGCCACTCTAACTATGGCTACACCTTC. Translated: CASSLSHSNYGYTF.

This chain joins TRBV11-2 and TRBJ1-1, with D perhaps matching TRBD1 (6 bases). The CDR3 extends over 15 amino acids. Germline lookup yields CDR1 SGHAT and CDR2 FQNNGV. Trimming stripped 0 bases from V and 2 bases from J, with 10 bases between. In nucleotides, the CDR3 is TGTGCCAGCAGCTTAGAGGGGGCCGTTAACACTGAAGCTTTCTTT. It yields the protein CASSLEGAVNTEAFF.

CDR3 sequence (DNA): TGCGCCAGCAGTCAATGGTCCCCTGCGGAAGACGGTCAGCCCCAGCATTTT. Protein: CASSQWSPAEDGQPQHF. The V call is TRBV23-1, the J call TRBJ1-5; D is unresolved. TRBV23-1 is an ORF, with its function uncertain. CDR3 length equals 17 residues. Deletions cut 1 base from V and 6 bases from J, with 19 bases between.

This clone was counted once. CDR3 sequence: CAWRKVAGVGEQYF. CDR3 nucleotides: TGTGCCTGGAGAAAGGTAGCGGGAGTGGGAGAGCAGTACTTC. This sequence joins TRBV30 and TRBJ2-7, with 9 bases matching TRBD2. V trimming: 3 bases; J trimming: 7 bases; junction bases outside the gene matches: 10. Germline-derived CDR1 and CDR2 are GTSNPN and SVGIG (reference sequence). CDR3 length: 14 amino acids.

The CDR3 here is CASSLSRNTQYF. The CDR3 region has the DNA TGTGCCAGCAGTCTGTCTAGAAATACGCAGTATTTT. The genes are TRBV28 and TRBJ2-3; no clear D gene. Germline V gives CDR1 MDHEN, CDR2 SYDVKM. The V end was cut by 5 bases, the J end by 7 bases, with 10 bases between. The CDR3 has 12 amino acids.